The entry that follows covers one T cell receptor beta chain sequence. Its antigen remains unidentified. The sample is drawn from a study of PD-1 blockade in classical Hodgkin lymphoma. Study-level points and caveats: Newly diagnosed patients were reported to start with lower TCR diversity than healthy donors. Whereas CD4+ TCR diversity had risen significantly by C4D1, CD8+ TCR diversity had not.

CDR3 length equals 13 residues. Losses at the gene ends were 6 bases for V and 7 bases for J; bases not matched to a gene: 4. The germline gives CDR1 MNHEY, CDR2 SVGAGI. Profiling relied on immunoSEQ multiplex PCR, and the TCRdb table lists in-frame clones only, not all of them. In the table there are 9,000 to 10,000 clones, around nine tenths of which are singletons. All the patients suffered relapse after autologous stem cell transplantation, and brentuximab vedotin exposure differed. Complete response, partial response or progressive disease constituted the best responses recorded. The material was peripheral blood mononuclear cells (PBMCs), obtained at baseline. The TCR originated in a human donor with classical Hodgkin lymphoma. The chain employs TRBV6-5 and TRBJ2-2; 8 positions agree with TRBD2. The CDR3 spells CASRTSDYGELFF. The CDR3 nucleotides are TGTGCCAGCAGGACTAGCGACTACGGGGAGCTGTTTTTT.